One and the same sample provided the 5 T cell receptor beta chains below, sequenced in a study of human T cells and chemical hapten exposure. Specified time point: patch test 1, 2 weeks after DPC sensitization. Documented treatment: therapeutic diphenylcyclopropenone sensitization with weekly scalp DPC. Each CDR3 protein is one row after TCRdb ran MiXCR on the RACE reads. Of about 71,000 distinct CDR3 sequences listed, 7.5% to 10% were seen once; the top ten hold approximately 3%. The sample was whole blood, taken in connection with sensitization to the hapten diphenylcyclopropenone (DPC). These receptors were collected from a woman in her forties with alopecia areata. Some clones in this sample may be carry-over from other donors' samples.

In this sample, this clonotype turned up many times. The V gene is TRBV18, the J gene TRBJ1-1; unclear D gene. Germline V gives CDR1 KGHSH, CDR2 LQKENI. V lost 1 base and J lost 2, with 8 bases in between. The CDR3 length is 14 residues. The CDR3 loop is CASSPRGDNTEAFF. CDR3 sequence (DNA): TGTGCCAGCTCACCACGGGGAGATAACACTGAAGCTTTCTTT.

In this sample, this clonotype turned up many times. This rearrangement joins TRBV20-1 to TRBJ2-3; 8 bases align to TRBD1. Germline assignment: CDR1 DFQATT and CDR2 SNEGSKA (reference sequence). V lost 3 bases, J lost 1 base, and 6 bases stayed unmatched. CDR3 size: 15 residues. The CDR3 protein is CSASGQGAGTDTQYF. The CDR3 bases are TGCAGTGCTAGCGGGCAGGGGGCGGGCACAGATACGCAGTATTTT.

This clonotype came up many times. The V gene is TRBV12-3 or TRBV12-4, the J gene TRBJ2-7; D ambiguous. This CDR3 region has 14 residues. The V end lost 7 bases, the J end lost 0 bases, and 13 bases lay between the germline ends. CDR3 sequence (DNA): TGTGCCAGCACCCTCGGCGAGAGCTCCTACGAGCAGTACTTC. Protein sequence: CASTLGESSYEQYF.

This clonotype was observed many times. The chain is built from TRBV6-6 and TRBJ2-1; D gene uncertain. Trimming shortened V by 3 bases and J by 6 bases, and 9 bases separated the two germline ends. The V gene's germline CDR1 is MNHNY and CDR2 SVGAGI (reference sequence). CDR3 length: 13 amino acids. The CDR3 protein is CASSYPGTNEQFF. The CDR3 nucleotides read TGTGCCAGCAGTTATCCAGGAACCAATGAGCAGTTCTTC.

The CDR3 sequence: CASSYIAGGETQYF. CDR3 in DNA: TGTGCCAGCAGCTATATAGCGGGGGGAGAGACCCAGTACTTC. The chain recombines TRBV7-9 with TRBJ2-5, with TRBD2 matching 10 bases. Germline-derived CDR1 and CDR2 are SEHNR and FQNEAQ (reference sequence). J gave up 4 bases and V 4 bases, and 3 bases lay outside the gene matches. The CDR3 is 14 residues long.